The 9 T cell receptor beta chains below come from one sample, sequenced in a study of memory CD4+ T cells and cytomegalovirus serostatus. Here immunoSEQ multiplex PCR was the method, and the copy in TCRdb shows in-frame clones only, minus some. Here the sample spans about 56,000 clones, about 73% being singletons. The sort gate was single viable CD3+CD4+CD8-CD45RO+ cells for memory CD4+ T cells. The material sequenced was memory CD4+ T cells from blood. These receptors all come from an adult in good health and CMV-seropositive.

This clone was counted only a few times. The chain recombines TRBV7-9 with TRBJ1-2, with D uncertain. The V and J ends lost 3 bases and 1 base respectively, with 3 bases between them. Looked up from germline, CDR1 is SEHNR and CDR2 is FQNEAQ (reference sequence). CDR3 length: 12 amino acids. CDR3: CASSLDNYGYTF. The DNA for the CDR3 is TGTGCCAGCAGCTTGGATAACTATGGCTACACCTTC. The complete variable domain, with remaining parts taken from reference TRBV7-9 and TRBJ1-2, reads DTGVSQNPRHKITKRGQNVTFRCDPISEHNRLYWYRQTLGQGPEFLTYFQNEAQLEKSRLLSDRFSAERPKGSFSTLEIQRTEQGDSAMYLCASSLDNYGYTFGSGTRLTVV.

Remarks on this clone: The sample holds other DNA sequences that translate to the same CDR3. The rearrangement uses TRBV29-1 and TRBJ2-1; no reliable D call. The CDR3 runs 13 residues. The V gene's germline CDR1 is SQVTM and CDR2 ANQGSEA. The ends were cut back, 4 bases at V and 0 bases at J, with 7 bases in the middle. The CDR3: CSVGKSSYNEQFF. The CDR3 nucleotides read TGCAGCGTTGGAAAGTCCTCCTACAATGAGCAGTTCTTC.

The rearrangement uses TRBV27 and TRBJ2-7, with 13 bases identical to TRBD2. This CDR3 region has 14 residues. Germline CDR1 reads MNHEY; CDR2 reads SMNVEV (reference sequence). With V trimmed by 5 bases and J by 6 bases, 4 bases remained unmatched. The CDR3 here is CASSGTSGNPEQYF. CDR3 nucleotide sequence: TGTGCCAGCAGTGGGACTAGCGGGAACCCCGAGCAGTACTTC.

This chain connects TRBV7-2 to TRBJ1-2; D perhaps matches TRBD1 (6 bases). The CDR3 contains 13 residues. Per germline, CDR1 SGHTA and CDR2 FQGNSA. Trimming pared 5 bases from V and 4 bases from J, leaving 11 bases between. CDR3 nucleotides: TGTGCCAGCAGCAGGGACACCAGCTATGGCTACACCTTC. As protein: CASSRDTSYGYTF.

The V gene is TRBV7-2, the J gene TRBJ1-1, with D possibly TRBD1 on 6 matching bases. The V end lost 3 bases, the J end lost 1 base, and 9 bases lay between the germline ends. Germline V lookup: CDR1 SGHTA, CDR2 FQGNSA. The CDR3 length is 14 residues. Here the CDR3 DNA reads TGTGCCAGCAGCTTGTGGGGGCCGAACACTGAAGCTTTCTTT. Translating gives CASSLWGPNTEAFF.

The chain couples TRBV9 to TRBJ2-1; TRBD2 matches 10 bases. The ends lost 0 bases at V and 12 bases at J; junction bases unmatched: 15. Germline CDR1 and CDR2: SGDLS and YYNGEE. CDR3 length equals 17 residues. CDR3 amino acids: CASSVGLAGELGVGQFF. CDR3 nucleotides: TGTGCCAGCAGCGTAGGTCTAGCGGGAGAACTGGGGGTAGGGCAGTTCTTC. Complete variable domain (other parts from reference TRBV9 and TRBJ2-1): DSGVTQTPKHLITATGQRVTLRCSPRSGDLSVYWYQQSLDQGLQFLIQYYNGEERAKGNILERFSAQQFPDLHSELNLSSLELGDSALYFCASSVGLAGELGVGQFFGPGTRLTVL.

The table lists this clone with a few counts. The chain carries TRBV11-3 and TRBJ2-4, with 9 bases identical to TRBD1. V shed 0 bases and J 1 base; nucleotides not matched to a gene: 10. The CDR3 has 19 amino acids. In germline, CDR1 is SGHNT, CDR2 YENEEA. This chain's CDR3 is CASSLDQGGTGRAKNIQYF. In DNA form, the CDR3 reads TGTGCCAGCAGCTTAGATCAAGGTGGGACAGGGAGGGCCAAAAACATTCAGTACTTC.

This clone was seen a handful of times. The chain has TRBV10-3 and TRBJ2-7; 10 nucleotides agree with TRBD1. This CDR3 comprises 13 residues. Germline V gene lookup returns CDR1 ENHRY and CDR2 SYGVKD. Trimming at V came to 10 bases and at J to 3 bases, leaving 6 bases not matched to a gene. CDR3 protein: CATWDRGIYEQYF. In nucleotides, the CDR3 is TGTGCCACCTGGGACAGGGGAATCTACGAGCAGTACTTC.

The chain combines TRBV5-6 with TRBJ2-1; perhaps TRBD1 as D (6 bases). V was cut by 0 bases and J by 9 bases, with 13 bases left in between. Looked up from germline, CDR1 is SGHDT and CDR2 is YYEEEE. CDR3 length: 14 residues. CDR3 sequence: CASSLGQARGEQFF. In nucleotides, the CDR3 is TGTGCCAGCAGCTTGGGACAGGCCCGGGGTGAGCAGTTCTTC.